Listed below are T cell receptor beta chains from one sample, sequenced in a study of blood T cell repertoires in COVID-19. Sequenced by immunoSEQ multiplex PCR; TCRdb stores in-frame clones only, minus some. In the table there are 300,000 to 400,000 clones, approximately 86% of which are singletons. The sample comprised peripheral blood. The source of these receptors is a woman aged 55 to 70 with COVID-19, enrolled during active disease. The CDR3 runs from the conserved cysteine through the conserved F or W. Each record gives: clone size, CDR3 length, D gene, V gene, J gene, CDR3 protein, CDR3 DNA. A D gene is named only where the DNA matches it firmly. The size field is filled for only some rows; it gives once, few, many or a size class.

NA,13,TRBD1,TRBV18,TRBJ1-2,CASSRQGYYGYTF,TGTGCCAGCTCAAGACAGGGGTACTATGGCTACACCTTC
NA,13,NA,TRBV7-5,TRBJ2-2,CARSLATAGELFF,TGTGCCAGAAGCTTAGCAACAGCCGGGGAGCTGTTTTTT
few,15,NA,TRBV5-6,TRBJ1-3,CASSNLVGAGNTIYF,TGTGCCAGCAGCAACCTTGTCGGTGCTGGAAACACCATATATTTT
NA,18,NA,TRBV18,TRBJ2-7,CASSQSFGAGGGNYEQYF,TGTGCCAGCTCACAGTCATTCGGAGCGGGCGGCGGAAACTACGAGCAGTACTTC
NA,14,NA,TRBV7-2,TRBJ1-2,CASSLAREAYGYTF,TGTGCCAGCAGCTTAGCCAGGGAGGCCTATGGCTACACCTTC
NA,13,TRBD1,TRBV12-3/TRBV12-4,TRBJ1-2,CASISGTVYGYTF,TGTGCCAGCATCTCAGGGACAGTCTATGGCTACACCTTC
NA,12,TRBD1,TRBV5-6,TRBJ1-1,CASSRDSPEAFF,TGTGCCAGCAGCAGGGACAGTCCTGAAGCTTTCTTT
NA,16,TRBD1,TRBV7-3,TRBJ1-1,CASSPGTGMSNTEAFF,TGTGCCAGCAGCCCCGGGACAGGGATGAGTAACACTGAAGCTTTCTTT
NA,13,NA,TRBV27,TRBJ1-6,CASSLFINSPLHF,TGTGCCAGCAGTTTATTTATTAATTCACCCCTCCACTTT
NA,15,NA,TRBV9,TRBJ1-4,CASSVVQGANEKLFF,TGTGCCAGCAGCGTAGTACAGGGAGCTAATGAAAAACTGTTTTTT
NA,13,NA,TRBV10-3,TRBJ1-1,CAISHRGGTEAFF,TGTGCCATCAGTCATAGGGGTGGCACTGAAGCTTTCTTT
NA,16,TRBD1,TRBV5-1,TRBJ2-7,CASSPAIGQGQREQYF,TGCGCCAGCAGCCCGGCCATTGGACAGGGGCAGAGGGAGCAGTACTTC
once,14,NA,TRBV5-4,TRBJ2-7,CASSLAGGPREQYF,TGTGCCAGCAGCTTGGCGGGGGGCCCCCGCGAGCAGTACTTC
NA,12,TRBD1,TRBV6-5,TRBJ2-7,CASRRTGDEQYF,TGTGCCAGCAGACGGACAGGGGACGAGCAGTACTTC
NA,16,NA,TRBV4-1,TRBJ2-7,CASSQDPGLFSYEQYF,TGCGCCAGCAGCCAAGATCCGGGTTTATTCTCCTACGAGCAGTACTTC
NA,19,NA,TRBV3-1/TRBV3-2,TRBJ1-4,CASSQDPSGVTLLGEKLFF,TGTGCCAGCAGCCAAGATCCCTCGGGGGTAACCCTATTGGGGGAAAAACTGTTTTTT
NA,15,NA,TRBV7-8,TRBJ1-1,CASSLALRGVTEAFF,TGTGCCAGCAGCTTAGCGCTAAGGGGCGTTACTGAAGCTTTCTTT
NA,16,NA,TRBV5-1,TRBJ2-3,CASSLGQFFSTDTQYF,TGCGCCAGCAGCTTGGGGCAGTTCTTTAGCACAGATACGCAGTATTTT
NA,14,NA,TRBV29-1,TRBJ2-5,CSVDSGTPEETQYF,TGCAGCGTCGATTCCGGGACACCTGAAGAGACCCAGTACTTC
NA,14,NA,TRBV3-1/TRBV3-2,TRBJ1-2,CASSRGGLNYGYTF,TGTGCCAGCAGCCGCGGGGGGTTGAACTATGGCTACACCTTC
NA,13,NA,TRBV4-1,TRBJ1-1,CASSWLLEAEAFF,TGCGCCAGCAGCTGGTTACTGGAGGCTGAAGCTTTCTTT
once,16,NA,TRBV6-5,TRBJ1-4,CASSYTAGATNEKLFF,TGTGCCAGCAGTTATACCGCAGGGGCAACTAATGAAAAACTGTTTTTT
NA,13,TRBD1,TRBV7-3,TRBJ2-5,CASSRTGEETQYF,TGTGCCAGCAGCAGGACAGGGGAGGAGACCCAGTACTTC
once,13,NA,TRBV30,TRBJ2-7,CAWTRTDTYEQYF,TGTGCCTGGACCCGGACAGATACCTACGAGCAGTACTTC